Sequencing of this T cell receptor (beta chain) was carried out in a study of blood T cell repertoires in COVID-19. The wider study: Italy, Spain and the United States were the sources of the convalescent and acute COVID-19 samples.

Those enrolled, adults aged roughly 18 to 90 years, came from under 25 US areas. Before being deemed recovered, Cohort 3 donors had two negative PCRs, clearance, or symptom resolution. Data came from immunoSEQ multiplex PCR; TCRdb stores just in-frame clones and leaves some out. Here the sample spans about half a million clones, 80% to 90% being singletons. Germline V gene lookup returns CDR1 SGHNT and CDR2 YYREEE (reference sequence). CDR3 length: 13 residues. Losses at the gene ends were 0 bases for V and 6 bases for J; bases not matched to a gene: 2. This clone appeared once. The sample was PBMCs or T cells enriched from blood (not recorded which). This receptor was taken from a woman in her sixties who had recovered from COVID-19. V gene TRBV5-4 combines with J gene TRBJ1-1; 7 bases are shared with TRBD1. CDR3 amino acids: CASSLGDRPEAFF. CDR3 DNA: TGTGCCAGCAGCTTGGGGGACAGACCTGAAGCTTTCTTT. The full variable domain, in which reference TRBV5-4 and TRBJ1-1 provide the parts outside the CDR3, is ETGVTQSPTHLIKTRGQQVTLRCSSQSGHNTVSWYQQALGQGPQFIFQYYREEENGRGNFPPRFSGLQFPNYSSELNVNALELDDSALYLCASSLGDRPEAFFGQGTRLTVV.